This TCR beta chain was identified in a study of beta chain features in type 1 diabetes. Study-wide findings and caveats: In comparison with healthy donors, patients had naive, central memory and Treg TCRB repertoires that appeared more similar. Since sequencing was performed on cDNA, cells with high TCR expression could be over-represented. A moderate, significant TCRB CDR3 shortening appeared in type 1 diabetes across four CD4+ subsets.

This CDR3 has 15 amino acids. The junction had 6 bases not matched to a gene; V was cut back by 4 bases and J by 0 bases. Germline CDR1 is SGDLS and CDR2 is YYNGEE. This clone was picked up a small number of times. What it recognizes is unknown. Expressed TCRB transcripts were sequenced because the entire RNA isolate underwent reverse transcription. Method: immunoSEQ multiplex PCR; TCRdb's copy keeps in-frame clones and lacks some. This sample carries 250,000 to 300,000 clones, approximately 25% of them seen once, and the ten largest clones take 0.012%. The sequenced material came from naive CD4+ T cells from blood. The chain links TRBV9 to TRBJ1-1; 7 bases line up with TRBD1. The sequence was collected from a woman under 40 with type 1 diabetes. This chain's CDR3 is CASSTSGTVNTEAFF. In DNA, the CDR3 is TGTGCCAGCAGCACATCCGGGACAGTGAACACTGAAGCTTTCTTT. Looking up the rest from reference TRBV9 and TRBJ1-1 gives the full variable domain: DSGVTQTPKHLITATGQRVTLRCSPRSGDLSVYWYQQSLDQGLQFLIQYYNGEERAKGNILERFSAQQFPDLHSELNLSSLELGDSALYFCASSTSGTVNTEAFFGQGTRLTVV.